This section outlines one TCR beta chain sequence together with its context. Its cognate antigen is unknown. This entry is derived from a study of cytomegalovirus exposure and HLA in healthy donors. Overall study results and limits: Reports showed the classifier diagnosing cytomegalovirus status with high specificity and sensitivity. Whilst most TCR sequences proved rare, a subset of public TCRs occurred across many donors.

The V end lost 3 bases, the J end lost 1 base, and 4 bases lay between the germline ends. The CDR3 contains 14 residues. The germline CDR1 and CDR2 sequences are SGHTA and FQGNSA. The table came from immunoSEQ multiplex PCR; TCRdb's copy has only in-frame clones and leaves some out. The data hold roughly 120,000 clones, with about 87% observed a single time. The origin of this receptor is a man between 18 and 29 years old in good health and CMV-seronegative. V is TRBV7-2 and J is TRBJ2-6, with D unresolved. The sequenced sample was PBMCs. CDR3 coding DNA: TGTGCCAGCAGCTTCGGGTCTGGGGCCAACGTCCTGACTTTC. Translating gives CASSFGSGANVLTF.